The clone carrying this T cell receptor (beta chain) was recorded a few times. Its antigen is as yet unknown. TCRdb ran MiXCR on the RT-PCR reads and lists one entry per CDR3 protein. The data hold 590,000 or so distinct CDR3 sequences, with approximately 14% observed a single time. These data belong to a study of response to subunit inactivated influenza vaccine. Notes on the study in general: Each seasonal influenza vaccination recruits few new T cells, the authors suggested.

The TCR originated in a man in his fifties or sixties who received an inactivated influenza vaccine. The sample was PBMCs from blood, taken roughly 2 weeks before vaccination.

The CDR3 here is CASSGTDNTEAFF. The CDR3 bases are TGTGCCAGCAGCGGGACAGATAACACTGAAGCTTTCTTT. The rearrangement joins TRBV2 to TRBJ1-1, with 7 bases aligning to TRBD1. Germline V gene lookup returns CDR1 SNHLY and CDR2 FYNNEI. The CDR3 has 13 residues. With 6 bases clipped from V and 2 bases from J, the junction kept 3 bases outside the gene matches.